Shown below are 4 T cell receptor beta chains from a single sample sequenced in a study of shared clonotypes between healthy human individuals. Some clones are missing from TCRdb's copy, which holds only in-frame ones; the method was immunoSEQ multiplex PCR. The repertoire holds over a million clones, with 95% to 99% as singletons. The source material was naive CD4+ T cells sorted from blood. Indicated subset: CD45RA+ positively selected. The receptors derive from a man aged 25-40 years in good health.

The chain employs TRBV6-5 and TRBJ2-5, with a weak D call TRBD2 (5 bases). Per the germline V gene, CDR1 is MNHEY and CDR2 is SVGAGI. This CDR3 is 14 amino acids long. V shed 0 bases and J shed 8 bases, with 13 bases lying between them. The DNA of the CDR3 is TGTGCCAGCAGTTACTCGAGGGTAGCTGCAACCCAGTACTTC. As protein: CASSYSRVAATQYF.

The V gene is TRBV5-1, the J gene TRBJ2-7; 9 positions match TRBD1. This CDR3 has 15 amino acids. The junction had 11 bases not matched to a gene; V was cut back by 4 bases and J by 6 bases. Germline V lookup: CDR1 SGHRS, CDR2 YFSETQ. The CDR3 loop is CASSPGTGTFSEQYF. The CDR3 DNA is TGCGCCAGCAGCCCAGGGACAGGGACGTTTTCCGAGCAGTACTTC.

V gene TRBV5-4 combines with J gene TRBJ2-7; 10 bases align to TRBD2. The germline CDR1 and CDR2 sequences are SGHNT and YYREEE (reference sequence). The V gene end was trimmed by 0 bases and the J gene end by 2 bases; junction bases not matched to a gene: 5. The CDR3 length is 16 residues. DNA for the CDR3: TGTGCCAGCAGCTTGGGTAGCGGGAGGCGAACCTACGAGCAGTACTTC. Translating it yields CASSLGSGRRTYEQYF.

The chain joins TRBV11-3 to TRBJ2-4; D not certain. V was cut by 1 base and J by 5 bases, with 3 bases left in between. The CDR3 loop spans 12 amino acids. Germline V lookup: CDR1 SGHNT, CDR2 YENEEA. The CDR3 loop reads CASSLGENIQYF. The CDR3, as DNA: TGTGCCAGCAGCTTAGGGGAAAACATTCAGTACTTC.